The 23 T cell receptor beta chains below all came from one sample that was sequenced in a study of identical twins. In TCRdb, the 5' RACE reads were re-called with MiXCR into one record per CDR3 protein. The repertoire includes 1.5 million to 2 million distinct CDR3 sequences, roughly 35% of them detected once, and about 0.25% sits in the top ten. Sequenced sample: cord blood. The receptors stem from a newborn girl in good health.

The gene calls are TRBV29-1 and TRBJ2-1; 8 bases align to TRBD2. The CDR3 consists of 13 residues. Germline assignment: CDR1 SQVTM and CDR2 ANQGSEA. V shed 4 bases, J shed 3 bases, and the junction held 2 bases outside the gene matches. CDR3 nucleotide sequence: TGCAGCGTTGCCCGGGGGGGCTACAATGAGCAGTTCTTC. It is translated as CSVARGGYNEQFF.

The chain combines TRBV28 with TRBJ1-5; D ambiguous. Germline V gene lookup returns CDR1 MDHEN and CDR2 SYDVKM. CDR3 length equals 16 residues. V was shortened by 2 bases and J by 3 bases, with 14 bases between the two germline ends. CDR3 sequence (DNA): TGTGCCAGCAGTTTAAGGCTGAAGGGCCTCAATCAGCCCCAGCATTTT. As protein: CASSLRLKGLNQPQHF.

The genes are TRBV14 and TRBJ2-7, with 11 bases identical to TRBD1. CDR1 is SGHDN and CDR2 is FVKESK in the germline V gene. The CDR3 sequence is 15 residues long. The V gene end was trimmed by 3 bases and the J gene end by 7 bases; junction bases not matched to a gene: 8. The CDR3 DNA sequence: TGTGCCAGCAGCCAGGGGGGACAGGGGGATGATGAGCAGTACTTC. Its translation: CASSQGGQGDDEQYF.

The V and J genes are TRBV5-1 and TRBJ2-1, with 16 bases aligning to TRBD2. Trimming cost V 2 bases and J 9 bases; bases outside gene matches: 11. Per germline, CDR1 SGHRS and CDR2 YFSETQ. This CDR3 contains 18 residues. CDR3 in DNA: TGCGCCAGCAGCTTAGGGACTAGCGGGGGGGCTCGTTGGAGTGAGCAGTTCTTC. This codes for CASSLGTSGGARWSEQFF.

This chain uses TRBV27 with TRBJ2-3; perhaps D is TRBD1 or TRBD2 (5 bases each). The CDR3 totals 15 residues. CDR1 is MNHEY, CDR2 SMNVEV, per germline (reference sequence). V was clipped by 8 bases and J by 6 bases, with 21 bases between them. CDR3 sequence reads: CASDHRPLGLDTQYF. In DNA, the CDR3 is TGTGCCAGCGATCACAGGCCCCTTGGACTGGATACGCAGTATTTT.

The V call is TRBV5-8, the J call TRBJ1-4; D ambiguous. The length of the CDR3 is 16 residues. The ends were cut back, 0 bases at V and 0 bases at J, with 9 bases in the middle. The germline V gene encodes CDR1 SGHTS and CDR2 YDEGEE. The CDR3 sequence is CASSLGGSATNEKLFF. The DNA of the CDR3 is TGTGCCAGCAGCTTGGGCGGGTCCGCAACTAATGAAAAACTGTTTTTT.

The CDR3: CASGLGSSGYNEQFF. The CDR3 region has the DNA TGTGCTAGTGGTTTGGGATCTAGTGGGTACAATGAGCAGTTCTTC. The chain uses TRBV12-5 and TRBJ2-1; the D is unclear. Germline V gives CDR1 LGHNT, CDR2 FRNRAP. The CDR3 consists of 15 residues. Trimming removed 1 base from V and 4 bases from J, with 11 bases in between.

In this sample, this clonotype turned up a few times. The chain links TRBV20-1 to TRBJ1-2; tentative D call: TRBD1 (5 bases). The CDR3 covers 14 residues. Germline lookup yields CDR1 DFQATT and CDR2 SNEGSKA (reference sequence). Trimming took 1 base from V and 4 from J, leaving 13 bases between them. This chain's CDR3 is CSARAGESVYGYTF. The CDR3 coding sequence is TGCAGTGCTAGAGCGGGGGAATCGGTCTATGGCTACACCTTC.

The V and J genes are TRBV29-1 and TRBJ1-1, with unresolved D. V lost 5 bases and J lost 1, with 14 bases in between. Germline assignment: CDR1 SQVTM and CDR2 ANQGSEA. The CDR3 consists of 14 residues. The CDR3 nucleotides read TGCAGCGTTCTCGGTGTCGCAGGGAACACTGAAGCTTTCTTT. Translated: CSVLGVAGNTEAFF.

The rearrangement uses TRBV20-1 and TRBJ1-1, with D possibly matching TRBD1 (6 bases). This CDR3 has 13 residues. V was cut by 6 bases and J by 1 base, with 12 bases left in between. Germline loops: CDR1 DFQATT, CDR2 SNEGSKA (reference sequence). The CDR3 spells CSAGRDTNTEAFF. The CDR3 nucleotides read TGCAGTGCCGGACGGGACACGAACACTGAAGCTTTCTTT.

In this sample, this clonotype turned up a few times. The V call is TRBV24-1, the J call TRBJ2-5; 7 bases map to TRBD1. The CDR3 is 13 residues long. The V gene's germline CDR1 is KGHDR and CDR2 SFDVKD. The V and J ends lost 3 bases and 3 bases, in that order; junction bases with no gene match: 0. The CDR3 nucleotides are TGTGCCACCAGTGATGACAGGGAAGAGACCCAGTACTTC. It translates to CATSDDREETQYF.

This clonotype has just a few counts. The genes are TRBV7-9 and TRBJ2-7; D is unresolved. Per the germline V gene, CDR1 is SEHNR and CDR2 is FQNEAQ (reference sequence). This CDR3 comprises 14 residues. V lost 5 bases and J lost 3, with 14 bases in between. In nucleotides, the CDR3 is TGTGCCAGCAGCCCTACGTCTTACGACTACGAGCAGTACTTC. This encodes CASSPTSYDYEQYF. Full variable domain (remainder filled in from reference TRBV7-9 and TRBJ2-7): DTGVSQNPRHKITKRGQNVTFRCDPISEHNRLYWYRQTLGQGPEFLTYFQNEAQLEKSRLLSDRFSAERPKGSFSTLEIQRTEQGDSAMYLCASSPTSYDYEQYFGPGTRLTVT.

The genes are TRBV6-1 and TRBJ1-2; D is possibly TRBD1 (6 bases). The length of the CDR3 is 15 residues. Trimming pared 1 base from V and 7 bases from J, leaving 16 bases between. Germline CDR1 reads MNHNS; CDR2 reads SASEGT. CDR3 protein: CASSEEWGAPGGYTF. CDR3 sequence (DNA): TGTGCCAGCAGTGAAGAATGGGGGGCGCCGGGTGGCTACACCTTC.

This clonotype was counted a few times. V is TRBV10-3 and J is TRBJ2-7; 7 bases line up with TRBD2. From germline, CDR1 is ENHRY and CDR2 SYGVKD. Germline trimming cut 4 bases from V and 0 bases from J; bases unmatched to any gene: 3. The CDR3 is made up of 14 amino acids. The DNA for the CDR3 is TGTGCCATCAGTGTGGAGCGGGACTCCTACGAGCAGTACTTC. It encodes CAISVERDSYEQYF.

The chain uses TRBV6-5 and TRBJ2-1; TRBD2 agrees at 10 bases. The CDR3 totals 16 residues. V trimming: 3 bases; J trimming: 13 bases; junction bases outside the gene matches: 15. Germline V gene sequence: CDR1 MNHEY, CDR2 SVGAGI. The CDR3 nucleotides read TGTGCCAGCAGTTATTCTAGCGGGAGTGGGCAAGAGACCCAGTTCTTC. Translating gives CASSYSSGSGQETQFF.

This sequence joins TRBV4-2 and TRBJ1-1; D is perhaps TRBD1 (5 bases). This CDR3 spans 15 amino acids. Per germline, CDR1 LGHNA and CDR2 YNFKEQ. The V end lost 0 bases, the J end lost 4 bases, and 12 bases lay between the germline ends. The CDR3 sequence: CASSQDPRASTEAFF. The CDR3 DNA reads TGTGCCAGCAGCCAAGATCCCAGGGCCAGCACTGAAGCTTTCTTT.

This chain uses TRBV4-1 with TRBJ2-3, with D possibly matching TRBD2 (6 bases). Trimming removed 0 bases from V and 2 bases from J, with 12 bases in between. The length of the CDR3 is 16 residues. Germline CDR1 reads MGHRA; CDR2 reads YSYEKL. DNA for the CDR3: TGCGCCAGCAGCCAAGACTACGGGAGCCTCACAGATACGCAGTATTTT. Translated: CASSQDYGSLTDTQYF.

This chain links TRBV5-1 with TRBJ1-1; the D is unclear. This CDR3 spans 13 amino acids. The germline V gene has CDR1 SGHRS and CDR2 YFSETQ. V was cut by 7 bases and J by 2 bases, with 12 bases left in between. CDR3 DNA sequence: TGCGCCAGCGCGTCGGGTAAAAACACTGAAGCTTTCTTT. Translation: CASASGKNTEAFF.

This chain joins TRBV7-9 and TRBJ1-5; possible D gene TRBD1, 5 bases. V lost 4 bases and J lost 6, with 28 bases in between. Germline CDR1 SEHNR, CDR2 FQNEAQ (reference sequence). This CDR3 spans 19 amino acids. The CDR3 reads CASSSFLTRRVGGRQPQHF. CDR3 in DNA: TGTGCCAGCAGCTCCTTCCTTACTCGCAGGGTGGGCGGGCGTCAGCCCCAGCATTTT.

The rearrangement uses TRBV20-1 and TRBJ2-1; the D gene is possibly TRBD2 (6 bases). The V end lost 6 bases, the J end lost 3 bases, and 15 bases lay between the germline ends. This CDR3 has 14 residues. In germline, CDR1 is DFQATT, CDR2 SNEGSKA (reference sequence). The CDR3 DNA follows: TGCAGTGCGGTAGCGGCCTACCTCTACAATGAGCAGTTCTTC. This codes for CSAVAAYLYNEQFF.

This clonotype turned up a few times. V usage is TRBV2 and J usage is TRBJ2-3; D is uncertain. V was trimmed by 4 bases and J by 1 base, leaving 9 bases between them. The CDR3 extends over 14 amino acids. Germline V gene sequence: CDR1 SNHLY, CDR2 FYNNEI. CDR3 loop: CASSVSRGTDTQYF. The DNA for the CDR3 is TGTGCCAGCAGTGTGTCCCGGGGCACAGATACGCAGTATTTT.

The CDR3 sequence: CSVLITNEKLFF. For the CDR3, the DNA is TGCAGCGTTTTAATAACTAATGAAAAACTGTTTTTT. V and J are TRBV29-1 and TRBJ1-4; the D is unclear. V lost 5 bases, J lost 1 base, and 5 bases lay in between. CDR3 size: 12 residues. CDR1 and CDR2 from the germline V gene are SQVTM and ANQGSEA.

In its sample, this clonotype was seen a few times. DNA for the CDR3: TGTGCCAGCAGTGCCTTAGGGGGCTACACCTTC. It translates to CASSALGGYTF. The V and J genes are TRBV28 and TRBJ1-2, with D hard to call. This CDR3 comprises 11 residues. CDR1 and CDR2 (germline): MDHEN, SYDVKM. The V end lost 5 bases, the J end lost 8 bases, and 9 bases lay between the germline ends.